This note documents a single TCR beta chain sequence. As yet, its antigen is unknown. The data were taken from a study of blood T cells in healthy people across ages. General observations from the study: Versus aged donors, long-lived donors had higher diversity and more naive CD4+ cells. Age brought a roughly linear fall in TCR beta diversity measured per million T cells.

With a J-beta primer mix and a sample-barcoded 5' primer, a second PCR ran about 7 to 12 cycles. Every cDNA molecule bore a tag from a template-switch adaptor containing 12 random nucleotides. The study obtained at least 2.5 million CDR3-containing paired-end reads from every sample. Using its own MiXCR run on the 5' RACE reads, TCRdb lists one record per CDR3 protein. The data hold around 1.5 million distinct CDR3 sequences, with 35% to 45% observed a single time. Trimming cost V 3 bases and J 8 bases; bases outside gene matches: 11. CDR1 and CDR2 (germline): MGHRA, YSYEKL. This CDR3 region has 16 residues.

The material sequenced was blood. The J gene is TRBJ1-4, the V gene TRBV4-1; 8 bases align to TRBD1. The receptor was derived from a woman aged 18-35 years in good health. The CDR3 DNA is TGCGCCAGCAGCCAGTACACAGGGGGAATTAAGGAAAAACTGTTTTTT. Residues: CASSQYTGGIKEKLFF.